These 14 T cell receptor beta chains came from one sample sequenced in a study of beta chain features in type 1 diabetes. Expressed TCRB transcripts were sequenced because the entire RNA isolate underwent reverse transcription. Only in-frame clones appear in the TCRdb table, and some are missing; sequencing was by immunoSEQ multiplex PCR. The sample contains about 330,000 clones, around 10% of which appear only once. Sample: naive CD4+ T cells from blood. The receptors stem from a woman aged 25-40 years in good health.

This clone turned up a few times. CDR3 sequence (DNA): TGCGCCAGCAGCTTGGCCGCGGGAGATCGCAATGAGCAGTTCTTC. It encodes CASSLAAGDRNEQFF. The rearrangement links TRBV5-1 to TRBJ2-1; 7 positions match TRBD2. The CDR3 consists of 15 residues. J gave up 6 bases and V 0 bases, and 6 bases lay outside the gene matches. Per the germline V gene, CDR1 is SGHRS and CDR2 is YFSETQ.

A few counts support this clone. The chain recombines TRBV2 with TRBJ2-3; 9 bases align to TRBD1. The V segment lost 5 bases and the J segment 5 bases; nucleotides outside the gene matches: 5. Germline V gene sequence: CDR1 SNHLY, CDR2 FYNNEI. The CDR3 runs to 14 residues. The CDR3 reads CASSTRTGEDTQYF. The CDR3 nucleotides are TGTGCCAGCAGTACTCGGACAGGGGAAGATACGCAGTATTTT.

The chain employs TRBV15 and TRBJ2-3; D ambiguous. This CDR3 has 13 residues. Trimming left V 6 bases short and J 3 bases short, with 10 bases between. From germline, CDR1 is LNHNV and CDR2 YYDKDF (reference sequence). CDR3 sequence (DNA): TGTGCCACCAGTACGCCCGCGACAGATACGCAGTATTTT. It translates to CATSTPATDTQYF.

This rearrangement joins TRBV11-2 to TRBJ2-2, with a tentative D call TRBD1 (6 bases). The V and J ends lost 6 bases and 0 bases respectively, with 14 bases between them. The CDR3 runs 16 residues. Per germline, CDR1 SGHAT and CDR2 FQNNGV. CDR3 nucleotides: TGTGCCAGCAGTCCCAGAACAGGGACGAACACCGGGGAGCTGTTTTTT. Translation gives CASSPRTGTNTGELFF.

The chain employs TRBV29-1 and TRBJ2-3; TRBD1 might be the D (6 bases). V gave up 4 bases and J gave up 1 base, with 12 bases separating them. Germline V CDR1 and CDR2: SQVTM, ANQGSEA. The CDR3 covers 14 residues. The CDR3 DNA sequence: TGCAGCGTTGCCCCAGGGGCGGGCACAGATACGCAGTATTTT. Its translation is CSVAPGAGTDTQYF.

For the CDR3, the DNA is TGTGCCAGCAGCCAAGACAGGGGTACAGGTAGCACAGATACGCAGTATTTT. This encodes CASSQDRGTGSTDTQYF. The V gene is TRBV4-2, the J gene TRBJ2-3; perhaps TRBD1 as D (6 bases). The CDR3 is 17 amino acids. The germline V gene encodes CDR1 LGHNA and CDR2 YNFKEQ. The V end was cut by 0 bases, the J end by 0 bases, with 13 bases between.

This clone showed up just a few times. The sample has other DNA sequences that encode this CDR3 too. In nucleotides, the CDR3 is TGTGCCAGCAGCTTGGGCCGATACAATGAGCAGTTCTTC. This codes for CASSLGRYNEQFF. The chain recombines TRBV7-3 with TRBJ2-1; D call uncertain. From germline, CDR1 is SGHTA and CDR2 FQGTGA. The V gene lost 3 bases and the J gene lost 4 bases, with 7 bases spanning the gap. The CDR3 runs 13 residues.

The chain's CDR3 is CASSIPGLGIYEQYF. The CDR3 nucleotides are TGTGCCAGCAGTATACCGGGACTAGGGATTTACGAGCAGTACTTC. The chain joins TRBV27 to TRBJ2-7; TRBD2 matches at 8 bases. The germline V gene encodes CDR1 MNHEY and CDR2 SMNVEV (reference sequence). V shed 5 bases, J shed 4 bases, and the junction held 10 bases outside the gene matches. The CDR3 extends over 15 amino acids.

This clone turned up a few times. The rearrangement uses TRBV7-9 and TRBJ2-1; D may be TRBD2 (6 bases). The V end lost 0 bases, the J end lost 5 bases, and 17 bases lay between the germline ends. Germline V gene data show CDR1 as SEHNR and CDR2 as FQNEAQ (reference sequence). The CDR3 runs to 17 residues. The CDR3 reads CASSLAGGSGRNNEQFF. As DNA, the CDR3 is TGTGCCAGCAGCTTAGCTGGGGGTAGCGGCAGAAACAATGAGCAGTTCTTC.

This clone has a handful of counts. The genes are TRBV30 and TRBJ2-7; the D gene is possibly TRBD2 (6 bases). This CDR3 region has 13 residues. Germline lookup yields CDR1 GTSNPN and CDR2 SVGIG (reference sequence). Trimming stripped 3 bases from V and 7 bases from J, with 16 bases between. CDR3 loop: CAWSRQGAGEQYF. CDR3 nucleotide sequence: TGTGCCTGGAGCCGTCAGGGAGCGGGTGAGCAGTACTTC.

The V and J genes are TRBV28 and TRBJ2-1, with D possibly TRBD1 on 6 matching bases. In germline, CDR1 is MDHEN, CDR2 SYDVKM. Trimming pared 10 bases from V and 7 bases from J, leaving 23 bases between. The CDR3 is 15 residues long. The CDR3 here is CATTRDTSEMNEQFF. The CDR3 DNA is TGTGCCACTACCCGGGACACCTCCGAGATGAATGAGCAGTTCTTC.

The rearrangement links TRBV7-2 to TRBJ2-3; TRBD2 agrees at 11 bases. The V segment lost 7 bases and the J segment 0 bases; nucleotides outside the gene matches: 3. CDR3 size: 15 residues. CDR1 is SGHTA, CDR2 FQGNSA, per germline. CDR3: CASTWTSGSTDTQYF. The CDR3, as DNA: TGTGCCAGCACCTGGACTAGCGGGAGCACAGATACGCAGTATTTT.

This clone was seen a few times. The V and J genes are TRBV9 and TRBJ2-5; TRBD1 matches at 9 bases. Trimming took 3 bases from V and 4 from J; bases not matched to a gene: 10. Germline V lookup: CDR1 SGDLS, CDR2 YYNGEE. The CDR3 runs to 16 residues. CDR3 region: CASSAIPGQGPETQYF. The CDR3 DNA follows: TGTGCCAGCAGCGCGATACCGGGACAGGGCCCAGAGACCCAGTACTTC.

This clone turned up a few times. This chain links TRBV29-1 with TRBJ1-1; TRBD1 might be the D (6 bases). Germline assignment: CDR1 SQVTM and CDR2 ANQGSEA. The CDR3 is made up of 13 amino acids. Trimming removed 5 bases at V and 4 bases at J, with 14 bases between. This chain's CDR3 is CSVNRVIGTEAFF. CDR3 DNA: TGCAGCGTTAACAGGGTGATCGGCACTGAAGCTTTCTTT. Supplemented by reference TRBV29-1 and TRBJ1-1, the full variable domain reads SAVISQKPSRDICQRGTSLTIQCQVDSQVTMMFWYRQQPGQSLTLIATANQGSEATYESGFVIDKFPISRPNLTFSTLTVSNMSPEDSSIYLCSVNRVIGTEAFFGQGTRLTVV.